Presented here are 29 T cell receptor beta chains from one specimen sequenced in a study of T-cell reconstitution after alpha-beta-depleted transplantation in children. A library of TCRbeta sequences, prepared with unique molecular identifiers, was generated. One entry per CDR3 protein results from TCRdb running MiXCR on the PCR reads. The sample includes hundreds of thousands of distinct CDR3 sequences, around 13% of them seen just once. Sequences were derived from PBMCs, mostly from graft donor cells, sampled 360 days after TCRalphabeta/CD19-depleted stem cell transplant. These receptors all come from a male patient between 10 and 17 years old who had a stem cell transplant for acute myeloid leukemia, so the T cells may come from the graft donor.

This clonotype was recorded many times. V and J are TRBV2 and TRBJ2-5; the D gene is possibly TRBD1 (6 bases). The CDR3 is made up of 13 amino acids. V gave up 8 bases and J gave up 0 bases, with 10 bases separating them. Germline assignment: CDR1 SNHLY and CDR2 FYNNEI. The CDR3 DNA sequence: TGTGCCAGCGTTCGGGACAACCAAGAGACCCAGTACTTC. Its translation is CASVRDNQETQYF.

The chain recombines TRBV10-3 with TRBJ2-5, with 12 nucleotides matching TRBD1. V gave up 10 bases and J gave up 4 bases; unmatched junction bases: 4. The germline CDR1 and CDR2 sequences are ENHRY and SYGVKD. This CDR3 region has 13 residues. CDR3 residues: CATGTGGPETQYF. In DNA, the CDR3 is TGTGCCACCGGGACAGGGGGCCCAGAGACCCAGTACTTC.

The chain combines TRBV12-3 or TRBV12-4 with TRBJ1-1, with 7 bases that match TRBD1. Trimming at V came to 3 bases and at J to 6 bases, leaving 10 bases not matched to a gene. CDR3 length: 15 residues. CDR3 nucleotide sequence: TGTGCCAGCAGTTTCGGTCAGGGGGAGTTGGCTGAAGCTTTCTTT. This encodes CASSFGQGELAEAFF.

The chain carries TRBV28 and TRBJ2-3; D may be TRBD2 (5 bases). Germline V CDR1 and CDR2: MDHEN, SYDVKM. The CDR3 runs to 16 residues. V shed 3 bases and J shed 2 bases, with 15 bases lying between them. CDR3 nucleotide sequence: TGTGCCAGCAGTTTTACCACCAGCGGTTACACAGATACGCAGTATTTT. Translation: CASSFTTSGYTDTQYF.

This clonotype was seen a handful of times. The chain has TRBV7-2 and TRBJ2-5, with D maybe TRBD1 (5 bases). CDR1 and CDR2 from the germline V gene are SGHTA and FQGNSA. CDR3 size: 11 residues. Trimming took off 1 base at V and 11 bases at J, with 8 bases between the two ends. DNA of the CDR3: TGTGCCAGCAGCTTAGGGGGCCCACAGTACTTC. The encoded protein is CASSLGGPQYF.

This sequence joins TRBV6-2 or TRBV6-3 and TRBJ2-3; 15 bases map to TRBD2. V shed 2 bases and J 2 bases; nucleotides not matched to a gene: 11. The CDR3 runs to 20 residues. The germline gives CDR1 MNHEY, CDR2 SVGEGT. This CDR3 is CASSYLGLAGGRVDTDTQYF. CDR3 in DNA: TGTGCCAGCAGTTACCTGGGACTAGCGGGAGGAAGGGTCGACACAGATACGCAGTATTTT.

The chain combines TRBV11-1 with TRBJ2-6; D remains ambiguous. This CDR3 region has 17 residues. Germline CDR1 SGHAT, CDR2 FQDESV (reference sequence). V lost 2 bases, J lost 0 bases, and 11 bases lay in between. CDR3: CASSLRPIYSGANVLTF. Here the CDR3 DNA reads TGTGCCAGCAGCTTACGACCCATTTACTCTGGGGCCAACGTCCTGACTTTC.

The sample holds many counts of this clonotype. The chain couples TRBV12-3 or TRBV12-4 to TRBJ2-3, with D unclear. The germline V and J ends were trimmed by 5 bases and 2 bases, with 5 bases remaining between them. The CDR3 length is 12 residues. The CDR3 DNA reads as TGTGCCAGCAGTCACTACACAGATACGCAGTATTTT. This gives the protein CASSHYTDTQYF.

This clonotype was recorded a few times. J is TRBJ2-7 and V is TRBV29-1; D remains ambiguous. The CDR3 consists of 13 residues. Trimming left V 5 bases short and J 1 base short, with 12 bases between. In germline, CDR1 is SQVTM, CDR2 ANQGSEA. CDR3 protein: CSVFEQPSYEQYF. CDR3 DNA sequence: TGCAGCGTTTTTGAACAACCATCCTACGAGCAGTACTTC.

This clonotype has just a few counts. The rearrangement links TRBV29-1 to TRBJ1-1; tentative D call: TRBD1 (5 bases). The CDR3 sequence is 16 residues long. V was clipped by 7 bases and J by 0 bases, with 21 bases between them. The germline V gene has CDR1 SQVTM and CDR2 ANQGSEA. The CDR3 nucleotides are TGCAGCGCCCATCACGCCAGGGAGCTACTGAACACTGAAGCTTTCTTT. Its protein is CSAHHARELLNTEAFF.

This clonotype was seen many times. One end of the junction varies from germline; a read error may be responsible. The CDR3 loop reads CASSYSSGGTDTIF. The CDR3, as DNA: TGTGCCAGCAGTTACTCCTCCGGTGGGACAGATACCATCTTC. The chain combines TRBV6-5 with TRBJ1-2, with 7 bases lining up with TRBD1. Looked up from germline, CDR1 is MNHEY and CDR2 is SVGAGI. The CDR3 contains 14 residues.

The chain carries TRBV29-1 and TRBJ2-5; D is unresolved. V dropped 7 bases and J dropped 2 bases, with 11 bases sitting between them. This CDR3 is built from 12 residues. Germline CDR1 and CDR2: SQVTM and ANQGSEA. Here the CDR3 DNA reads TGCAGCGCCGGCCCAGCTCAAGAGACCCAGTACTTC. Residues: CSAGPAQETQYF.

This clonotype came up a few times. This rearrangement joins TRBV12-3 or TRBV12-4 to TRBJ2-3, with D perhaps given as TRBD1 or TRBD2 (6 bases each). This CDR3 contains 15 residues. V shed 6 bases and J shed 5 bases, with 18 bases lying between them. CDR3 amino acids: CASRAGLIRGDTQYF. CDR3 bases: TGTGCCAGCAGAGCGGGCCTCATCAGGGGAGATACGCAGTATTTT.

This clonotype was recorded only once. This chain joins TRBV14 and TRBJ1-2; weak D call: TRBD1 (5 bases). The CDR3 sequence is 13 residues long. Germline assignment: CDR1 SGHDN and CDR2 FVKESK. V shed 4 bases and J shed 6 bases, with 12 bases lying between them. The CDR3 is CASSPLGPDGYTF. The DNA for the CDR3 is TGTGCCAGCAGCCCTTTGGGACCCGATGGCTACACCTTC.

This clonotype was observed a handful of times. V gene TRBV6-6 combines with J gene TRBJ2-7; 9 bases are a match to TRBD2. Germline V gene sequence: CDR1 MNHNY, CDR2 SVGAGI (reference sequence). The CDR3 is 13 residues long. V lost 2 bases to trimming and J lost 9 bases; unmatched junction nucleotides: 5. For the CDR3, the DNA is TGTGCCAGCAGTTACCTGACTAGCGGTGGGCAGTACTTC. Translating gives CASSYLTSGGQYF.

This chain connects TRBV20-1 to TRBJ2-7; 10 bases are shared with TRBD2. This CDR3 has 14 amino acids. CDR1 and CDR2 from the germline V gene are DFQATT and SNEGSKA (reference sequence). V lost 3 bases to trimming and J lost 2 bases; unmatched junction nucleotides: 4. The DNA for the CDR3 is TGCAGTGCTAGCCGTACTAGCGGGACCTACGAGCAGTACTTC. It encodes CSASRTSGTYEQYF.

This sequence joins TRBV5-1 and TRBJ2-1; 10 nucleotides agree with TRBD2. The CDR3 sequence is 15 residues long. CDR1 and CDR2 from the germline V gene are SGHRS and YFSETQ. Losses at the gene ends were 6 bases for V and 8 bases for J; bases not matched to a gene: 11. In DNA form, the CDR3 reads TGCGCCAGCACTTTAGGACTAGCGGCTTACTATGAGCAGTTCTTC. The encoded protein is CASTLGLAAYYEQFF.

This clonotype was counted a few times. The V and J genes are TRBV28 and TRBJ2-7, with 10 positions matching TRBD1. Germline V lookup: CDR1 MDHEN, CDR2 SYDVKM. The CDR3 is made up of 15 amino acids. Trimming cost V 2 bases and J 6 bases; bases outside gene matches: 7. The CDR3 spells CASSLIIGTGAEQYF. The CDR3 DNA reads TGTGCCAGCAGTTTAATTATCGGGACAGGGGCCGAGCAGTACTTC.

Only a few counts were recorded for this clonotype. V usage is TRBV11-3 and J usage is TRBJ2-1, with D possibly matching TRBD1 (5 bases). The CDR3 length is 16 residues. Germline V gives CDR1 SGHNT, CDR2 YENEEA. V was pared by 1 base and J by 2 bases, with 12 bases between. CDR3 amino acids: CASSLVGRGPYNEQFF. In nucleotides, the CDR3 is TGTGCCAGCAGCTTAGTTGGAAGGGGCCCCTACAATGAGCAGTTCTTC.

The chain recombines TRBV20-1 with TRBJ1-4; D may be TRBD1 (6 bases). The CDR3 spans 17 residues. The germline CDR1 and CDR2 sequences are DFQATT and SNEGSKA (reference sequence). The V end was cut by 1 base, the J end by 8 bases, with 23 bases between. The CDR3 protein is CSARVWARGRRSEKLFF. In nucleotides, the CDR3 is TGCAGTGCTAGAGTTTGGGCACGGGGGCGAAGATCGGAAAAACTGTTTTTT.

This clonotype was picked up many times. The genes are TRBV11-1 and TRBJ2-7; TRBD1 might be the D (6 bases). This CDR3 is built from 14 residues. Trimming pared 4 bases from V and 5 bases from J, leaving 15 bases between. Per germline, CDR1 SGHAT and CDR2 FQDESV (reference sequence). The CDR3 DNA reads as TGTGCCAGCAGCTCCGGACAGATCGGAGACGAGCAGTACTTC. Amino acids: CASSSGQIGDEQYF.

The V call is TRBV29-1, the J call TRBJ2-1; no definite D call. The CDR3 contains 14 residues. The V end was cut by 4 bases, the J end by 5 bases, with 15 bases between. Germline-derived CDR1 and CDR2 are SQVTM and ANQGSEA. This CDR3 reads CSVGTLLLDNEQFF. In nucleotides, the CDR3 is TGCAGCGTTGGAACCCTATTATTAGACAATGAGCAGTTCTTC.

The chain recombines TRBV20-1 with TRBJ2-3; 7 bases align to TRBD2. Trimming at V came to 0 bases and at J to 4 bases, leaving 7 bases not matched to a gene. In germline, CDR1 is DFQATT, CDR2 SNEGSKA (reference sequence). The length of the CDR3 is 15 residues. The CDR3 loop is CSARDVIAGADTQYF. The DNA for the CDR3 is TGCAGTGCTAGAGATGTGATAGCGGGCGCAGATACGCAGTATTTT.

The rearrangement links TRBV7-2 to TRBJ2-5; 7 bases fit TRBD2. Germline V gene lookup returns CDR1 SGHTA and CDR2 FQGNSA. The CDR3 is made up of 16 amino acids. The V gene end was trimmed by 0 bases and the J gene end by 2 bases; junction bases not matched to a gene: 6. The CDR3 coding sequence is TGTGCCAGCAGCTTAGCGTCGAGCGGGATTCAAGAGACCCAGTACTTC. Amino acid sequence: CASSLASSGIQETQYF.

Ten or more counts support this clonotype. This CDR3 reads CASSRQNSGANVLTF. CDR3 DNA: TGTGCCAGCAGCCGACAGAACTCTGGGGCCAACGTCCTGACTTTC. This sequence joins TRBV7-9 and TRBJ2-6, with D perhaps TRBD1 (5 bases). The CDR3 has 15 amino acids. Trimming removed 5 bases at V and 0 bases at J, with 8 bases between. Germline V lookup: CDR1 SEHNR, CDR2 FQNEAQ (reference sequence).

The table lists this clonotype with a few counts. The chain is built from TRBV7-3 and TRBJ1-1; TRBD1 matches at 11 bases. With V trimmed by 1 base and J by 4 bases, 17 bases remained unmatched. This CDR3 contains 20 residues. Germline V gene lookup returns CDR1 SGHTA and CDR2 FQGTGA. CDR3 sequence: CASSLNALDRGLTRSTEAFF. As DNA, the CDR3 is TGTGCCAGCAGCTTAAACGCCCTGGACAGGGGGCTCACTCGGTCCACTGAAGCTTTCTTT.

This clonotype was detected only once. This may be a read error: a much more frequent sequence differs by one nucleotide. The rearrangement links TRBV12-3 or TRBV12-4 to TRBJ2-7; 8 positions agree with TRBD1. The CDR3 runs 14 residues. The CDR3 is CDSSLTGGGYEQYF. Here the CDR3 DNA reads TGTGACAGCAGTCTAACAGGGGGAGGCTACGAGCAGTACTTC.

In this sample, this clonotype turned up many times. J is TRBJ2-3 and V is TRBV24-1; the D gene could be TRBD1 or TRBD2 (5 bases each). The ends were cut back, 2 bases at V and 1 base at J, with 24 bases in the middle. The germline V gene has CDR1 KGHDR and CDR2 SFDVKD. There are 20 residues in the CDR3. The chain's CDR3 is CATSDSRYDPGPGGTDTQYF. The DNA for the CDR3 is TGTGCCACCAGTGATTCGCGATACGACCCGGGACCCGGGGGCACAGATACGCAGTATTTT.

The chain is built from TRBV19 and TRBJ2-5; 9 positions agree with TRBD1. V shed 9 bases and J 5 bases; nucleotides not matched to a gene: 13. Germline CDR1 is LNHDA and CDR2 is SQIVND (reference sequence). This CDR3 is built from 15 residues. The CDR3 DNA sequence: TGTGCCAGCTGTCCTGGACAGGGGTTGGAGGAGACCCAGTACTTC. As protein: CASCPGQGLEETQYF.